The 31 T cell receptor beta chains below come from one sample, sequenced in a study of T cell responses to AZD1222 COVID-19 vaccine. The assay was immunoSEQ multiplex PCR, and TCRdb's table has in-frame clones only and misses some. The sample has under 150,000 clones, around 88% seen once; the top ten hold almost 6.5%. The sequencing used peripheral blood, collected 28 days after the second AZD1222 dose. The receptors come from an adult who received the AZD1222 COVID-19 vaccine.

The CDR3, as DNA: TGTGCCAGCAGCTTAGGTCGGACAGGGACTAATTCACCCCTCCACTTT. Its protein is CASSLGRTGTNSPLHF. The rearrangement uses TRBV7-3 and TRBJ1-6; 8 bases fit TRBD1. The CDR3 spans 16 residues. Unmatched junction bases numbered 6, after V lost 2 bases and J lost 6 bases. Germline lookup yields CDR1 SGHTA and CDR2 FQGTGA.

CDR3 DNA sequence: TGTGCCAGCAGCCATAGTAATTGGCAGGGAAAGAGAGCCCAGTACTTC. Protein product: CASSHSNWQGKRAQYF. The chain is built from TRBV3-1 (or the pseudogene TRBV3-2) and TRBJ2-5, with D possibly TRBD1 on 5 matching bases. V lost 3 bases, J lost 9 bases, and 23 bases lay in between. Germline V lookup: CDR1 LGHDT, CDR2 YNNKEL (reference sequence). This CDR3 contains 16 residues.

The gene calls are TRBV2 and TRBJ1-4, with D unresolved. The germline V gene encodes CDR1 SNHLY and CDR2 FYNNEI. This CDR3 contains 17 residues. Between the trimmed V and J ends, which lost 3 bases and 0 bases, there was a span of 14 bases. The CDR3, as DNA: TGTGCCAGCAGTGACCCAGTAAACTTCGCAACTAATGAAAAACTGTTTTTT. Protein: CASSDPVNFATNEKLFF.

V usage is TRBV25-1 and J usage is TRBJ2-3; D not resolved. The CDR3 loop spans 13 amino acids. The germline V gene encodes CDR1 MGHDK and CDR2 SYGVNS. Trimming shortened V by 1 base and J by 6 bases, and 8 bases separated the two germline ends. The CDR3 DNA follows: TGTGCCAGCAGTGAATCAGCTCCGGATACGCAGTATTTT. The encoded protein is CASSESAPDTQYF.

V is TRBV18 and J is TRBJ1-1; no clear D. V was clipped by 2 bases and J by 0 bases, with 7 bases between them. The CDR3 has 14 residues. CDR1 and CDR2 from the germline V gene are KGHSH and LQKENI. The CDR3 nucleotides read TGTGCCAGCTCACCAGGAGACATGAACACTGAAGCTTTCTTT. Its translation is CASSPGDMNTEAFF.

The V gene is TRBV6-2 or TRBV6-3, the J gene TRBJ2-7, with 10 bases identical to TRBD2. Germline CDR1 MNHEY, CDR2 SVGEGT. The CDR3 extends over 14 amino acids. The V and J ends lost 4 bases and 4 bases, in that order; junction bases with no gene match: 4. The CDR3 coding sequence is TGTGCCAGCAGTTTTAGCGGGGGGTTATACGAGCAGTACTTC. It specifies CASSFSGGLYEQYF.

The chain is built from TRBV27 and TRBJ1-1; the D gene is possibly TRBD1 (5 bases). Per germline, CDR1 MNHEY and CDR2 SMNVEV (reference sequence). The CDR3 extends over 14 amino acids. The V and J ends lost 5 bases and 4 bases respectively, with 14 bases between them. The CDR3 region has the DNA TGTGCCAGCAGTCTAGGGACTGGCGGCACTGAAGCTTTCTTT. It specifies CASSLGTGGTEAFF.

CDR3 residues: CASSQDLGSEQYF. In nucleotides, the CDR3 is TGCGCCAGCAGCCAAGATCTGGGTTCCGAGCAGTACTTC. This chain joins TRBV4-1 and TRBJ2-7; D call uncertain. Germline V CDR1 and CDR2: MGHRA, YSYEKL. The CDR3 is 13 residues long. V dropped 0 bases and J dropped 6 bases, with 9 bases sitting between them.

The genes are TRBV19 and TRBJ1-3; D is perhaps TRBD1 (5 bases). The CDR3 covers 15 residues. With 3 bases removed from V and 0 bases from J, the gap between germline ends came to 9 bases. From germline, CDR1 is LNHDA and CDR2 SQIVND (reference sequence). This CDR3 reads CASSIQGISGNTIYF. The CDR3 DNA sequence: TGTGCCAGTAGTATTCAGGGAATCTCTGGAAACACCATATATTTT.

The gene calls are TRBV4-3 and TRBJ2-5, with 7 bases aligning to TRBD2. Losses at the gene ends were 4 bases for V and 3 bases for J; bases not matched to a gene: 2. This CDR3 spans 13 amino acids. Germline CDR1 LGHNA, CDR2 YSLEER. In DNA, the CDR3 is TGCGCCAGCAGCCCGGGACTAAAAGAGACCCAGTACTTC. As protein: CASSPGLKETQYF.

The V call is TRBV28, the J call TRBJ1-2, with D possibly being TRBD1 (5 bases). This CDR3 spans 12 amino acids. Looked up from germline, CDR1 is MDHEN and CDR2 is SYDVKM. Trimming left V 5 bases short and J 8 bases short, with 12 bases between. DNA for the CDR3: TGTGCCAGCAGTCGGGACCTCAAGGGCTACACCTTC. Translating gives CASSRDLKGYTF.

The table lists this clone with a count of one. The CDR3 bases are TGTGCCAGCAGCGTTAGTGGCAGCACAGATACGCAGTATTTT. Translating gives CASSVSGSTDTQYF. The chain has TRBV9 and TRBJ2-3; D unresolved. The CDR3 consists of 14 residues. Germline V gives CDR1 SGDLS, CDR2 YYNGEE. V lost 2 bases and J lost 0, with 7 bases in between.

This clone was recorded a few times. This rearrangement joins TRBV2 to TRBJ1-2, with D possibly matching TRBD1 (5 bases). Deletions cut 2 bases from V and 8 bases from J, with 9 bases between. Germline CDR1 and CDR2: SNHLY and FYNNEI. CDR3 length: 12 amino acids. The DNA for the CDR3 is TGTGCCAGCAGTGAACAGGGCGGCGGCTACACCTTC. It is translated as CASSEQGGGYTF.

V is TRBV10-2 and J is TRBJ1-6; TRBD1 matches 8 bases. Germline-derived CDR1 and CDR2 are WSHSY and SAAADI. The CDR3 sequence is 15 residues long. Unmatched junction bases numbered 7, after V lost 3 bases and J lost 9 bases. This chain's CDR3 is CASSDLGQGASPLHF. The CDR3 DNA is TGCGCCAGCAGTGACCTTGGACAGGGCGCTTCACCCCTCCACTTT.

The V gene is TRBV19, the J gene TRBJ1-2, with 10 bases lining up with TRBD1. Germline V gene sequence: CDR1 LNHDA, CDR2 SQIVND (reference sequence). J lost 6 bases, V lost 1 base, and 5 bases had no gene match. This CDR3 contains 15 residues. In DNA form, the CDR3 reads TGTGCCAGTAGTATAGCCCCGGACAGGGGGGATGGCTACACCTTC. Translation gives CASSIAPDRGDGYTF.

The chain recombines TRBV27 with TRBJ2-1; 9 bases agree with TRBD1. J lost 6 bases, V lost 5 bases, and 5 bases had no gene match. Germline CDR1 reads MNHEY; CDR2 reads SMNVEV (reference sequence). The CDR3 loop spans 14 amino acids. In DNA form, the CDR3 reads TGTGCCAGCAGTACAGGGGGCGCCATCAATGAGCAGTTCTTC. It is translated as CASSTGGAINEQFF.

The chain joins TRBV9 to TRBJ1-6; no reliable D call. CDR3 length: 14 amino acids. Germline V gene data show CDR1 as SGDLS and CDR2 as YYNGEE. V was pared by 0 bases and J by 7 bases, with 8 bases between. The DNA of the CDR3 is TGTGCCAGCAGCGTAGCTCCGGGGAATTCACCCCTCCACTTT. Its protein product is CASSVAPGNSPLHF.

In its sample, this clone is medium-sized. The gene calls are TRBV6-4 and TRBJ2-2; 8 nucleotides match TRBD1. The CDR3 is 16 amino acids. Germline trimming cut 0 bases from V and 6 bases from J; bases unmatched to any gene: 6. From germline, CDR1 is MRHNA and CDR2 SNTAGT. DNA for the CDR3: TGTGCCAGCAGTGACTCGAGTCAGGGGGCATCCGGGGAGCTGTTTTTT. Translating gives CASSDSSQGASGELFF.

The rearrangement uses TRBV7-6 and TRBJ2-2, with 8 bases fitting TRBD1. Germline V gene sequence: CDR1 SGHVS, CDR2 FNYEAQ. The CDR3 is made up of 15 amino acids. The junction had 4 bases not matched to a gene; V was cut back by 1 base and J by 6 bases. In DNA form, the CDR3 reads TGTGCCAGCAGCTTAGGGACAGGGTCTTCCGGGGAGCTGTTTTTT. Translation gives CASSLGTGSSGELFF.

The chain has TRBV9 and TRBJ1-1; D unresolved. The CDR3 runs to 15 residues. The germline V and J ends were trimmed by 0 bases and 0 bases, with 9 bases remaining between them. Per the germline V gene, CDR1 is SGDLS and CDR2 is YYNGEE. Written as DNA, the CDR3 is TGTGCCAGCAGCGTAGTGCCAGAAATGAACACTGAAGCTTTCTTT. Amino acid sequence: CASSVVPEMNTEAFF. Supplemented by reference TRBV9 and TRBJ1-1, the full variable domain reads DSGVTQTPKHLITATGQRVTLRCSPRSGDLSVYWYQQSLDQGLQFLIQYYNGEERAKGNILERFSAQQFPDLHSELNLSSLELGDSALYFCASSVVPEMNTEAFFGQGTRLTVV.

V is TRBV19 and J is TRBJ1-1; tentatively, D is TRBD1 (6 bases). Germline lookup yields CDR1 LNHDA and CDR2 SQIVND (reference sequence). The CDR3 is 15 amino acids. V was clipped by 9 bases and J by 0 bases, with 17 bases between them. CDR3 loop: CASKTQGYLNTEAFF. DNA for the CDR3: TGTGCCAGCAAGACACAGGGCTACTTGAACACTGAAGCTTTCTTT.

The chain recombines TRBV7-2 with TRBJ2-3; 10 positions agree with TRBD2. Per the germline V gene, CDR1 is SGHTA and CDR2 is FQGNSA. CDR3 length equals 15 residues. The junction had 4 bases not matched to a gene; V was cut back by 2 bases and J by 5 bases. As DNA, the CDR3 is TGTGCCAGCAGCTTATCTAGCGGGGGTCGAGATACGCAGTATTTT. Translated: CASSLSSGGRDTQYF.

The V and J genes are TRBV18 and TRBJ1-6; 7 nucleotides match TRBD1. V shed 4 bases and J 7 bases; nucleotides not matched to a gene: 7. There are 15 residues in the CDR3. Germline V CDR1 and CDR2: KGHSH, LQKENI. CDR3 DNA: TGTGCCAGCTCACAGGGACAGAACGGCAATTCACCCCTCCACTTT. Protein sequence: CASSQGQNGNSPLHF.

The rearrangement links TRBV2 to TRBJ1-2; the D gene is possibly TRBD1 (6 bases). Germline-derived CDR1 and CDR2 are SNHLY and FYNNEI. The CDR3 contains 14 residues. Trimming shortened V by 4 bases and J by 7 bases, and 16 bases separated the two germline ends. The DNA for the CDR3 is TGTGCCAGCAGTGCAGGCCCGGGGGCGGGTGGCTACACCTTC. Translation gives CASSAGPGAGGYTF.

The CDR3 reads CASSLDGSGGVPYF. The CDR3 nucleotides read TGTGCCAGCAGCTTAGACGGGAGCGGGGGGGTCCCGTATTTT. V and J are TRBV11-3 and TRBJ2-3, with 10 bases lining up with TRBD2. Trimming removed 0 bases from V and 14 bases from J; junction bases left unmatched: 8. The CDR3 is 14 amino acids. Germline lookup yields CDR1 SGHNT and CDR2 YENEEA.

The J gene is TRBJ2-5, the V gene TRBV24-1, with D uncertain. This CDR3 contains 13 residues. V lost 5 bases and J lost 2, with 8 bases in between. Looked up from germline, CDR1 is KGHDR and CDR2 is SFDVKD. The CDR3 sequence: CATSGAGQETQYF. The CDR3 DNA sequence: TGTGCCACCAGTGGGGCAGGACAAGAGACCCAGTACTTC.

This clone showed up just once. The rearrangement links TRBV6-6 to TRBJ1-4; perhaps TRBD1 as D (5 bases). The germline V gene has CDR1 MNHNY and CDR2 SVGAGI (reference sequence). CDR3 length: 15 residues. Trimming removed 0 bases from V and 0 bases from J, with 5 bases in between. The CDR3: CASSYSGATNEKLFF. The CDR3 coding sequence is TGTGCCAGCAGTTACTCGGGGGCAACTAATGAAAAACTGTTTTTT.

This clone showed up just a few times. V is TRBV2 and J is TRBJ2-7; D might be TRBD1 or TRBD2, each matching 5 bases. CDR1 is SNHLY and CDR2 is FYNNEI in the germline V gene. CDR3 length equals 13 residues. V was clipped by 4 bases and J by 3 bases, with 10 bases between them. The CDR3 coding sequence is TGTGCCAGCAGTGCAGGGAGTGGCTACGAGCAGTACTTC. It codes for CASSAGSGYEQYF.

V gene TRBV6-6 combines with J gene TRBJ2-5; 10 nucleotides agree with TRBD2. The germline V gene encodes CDR1 MNHNY and CDR2 SVGAGI (reference sequence). Trimming took 11 bases from V and 3 from J; bases not matched to a gene: 6. CDR3 length: 13 residues. Here the CDR3 reads CASALAGEETQYF. The CDR3 coding sequence is TGTGCCTCAGCCCTAGCGGGGGAAGAGACCCAGTACTTC.

The chain uses TRBV7-9 and TRBJ1-2, with TRBD1 identical over 8 bases. The CDR3 covers 14 residues. The junction had 6 bases not matched to a gene; V was cut back by 5 bases and J by 4 bases. Germline CDR1 is SEHNR and CDR2 is FQNEAQ (reference sequence). The chain's CDR3 is CASSGQGEVYGYTF. DNA for the CDR3: TGTGCCAGCAGCGGACAGGGTGAGGTCTATGGCTACACCTTC. The full variable domain, rest sourced from reference TRBV7-9 and TRBJ1-2, is DTGVSQNPRHKITKRGQNVTFRCDPISEHNRLYWYRQTLGQGPEFLTYFQNEAQLEKSRLLSDRFSAERPKGSFSTLEIQRTEQGDSAMYLCASSGQGEVYGYTFGSGTRLTVV.

The chain couples TRBV11-2 to TRBJ1-6; D is possibly TRBD1 (5 bases). Germline lookup yields CDR1 SGHAT and CDR2 FQNNGV. The CDR3 has 15 amino acids. V shed 5 bases and J shed 8 bases, with 16 bases lying between them. The CDR3 reads CASSLVGDAYSPLHF. The CDR3 bases are TGTGCCAGCAGCCTCGTGGGGGACGCCTATTCACCCCTCCACTTT.